This TCR beta chain comes out of a study of blood T cells in healthy people across ages. In its sample, this clonotype was seen a few times. Through a sample-barcoded 5' primer and a J-beta primer mix, a second PCR was run for roughly 6 to 12 cycles. One entry per CDR3 protein results from TCRdb running MiXCR on the 5' RACE reads. The sample holds about 780,000 distinct CDR3 sequences; about 45% are singletons and the top ten take 15% to 20%. This TCR was recovered from a man older than 75 in good health. Sequencing was done on a sample of blood.

DNA for the CDR3: TGTGCCAGCACCCCTTTGGGCACTAGCTCCTACAATGAGCAGTTCTTC. This sequence encodes CASTPLGTSSYNEQFF. The J gene is TRBJ2-1, the V gene TRBV27, with D possibly matching TRBD2 (5 bases). Germline V gene sequence: CDR1 MNHEY, CDR2 SMNVEV (reference sequence). CDR3 length: 16 residues. V was pared by 7 bases and J by 0 bases, with 16 bases between.